Here is one TCR beta chain with its context. Its antigen is undetermined. The study based diagnoses on clinical symptoms, serum thyroxine and TRAb, thyroid ultrasound and orbital computed tomography. The data stem from a study of T cells in Graves' hyperthyroidism and ophthalmopathy. Study-wide findings and caveats: Stable hyperthyroidism and ophthalmopathy were separated using 13 V-J signatures. Ophthalmopathy got predicted by the model a median approximately 6.4 months before its onset. Also found in blood were most expanded thyroid clonotypes above 0.001.

Germline V CDR1 and CDR2: DFQATT, SNEGSKA (reference sequence). V was shortened by 6 bases and J by 3 bases, with 9 bases between the two germline ends. The CDR3 length is 12 residues. The TCR beta CDR3 regions underwent amplification using RNA transcripts as the source. During a first-round RT-PCR of the TCR CDR3, the HTBI primer set was used. TCRdb independently ran MiXCR on the multiplex PCR reads; one entry per CDR3 protein. The profile covers 350,000 to 500,000 distinct CDR3 sequences, with roughly 15% appearing a single time and 5.3% taken by the ten largest. The TCR comes from a woman younger than 30 with Graves' hyperthyroidism. What was sequenced was blood. The chain employs TRBV20-1 and TRBJ1-5; D perhaps matches TRBD1 (6 bases). The CDR3: CSAGGHNQPQHF. For the CDR3, the DNA is TGCAGTGCGGGGGGGCACAATCAGCCCCAGCATTTT.